Listed here are 25 T cell receptor beta chains from one sample, sequenced in a study of shared clonotypes between healthy human individuals (dated by TCRdb to between 2020 and 2021). The library was generated by the immunoSEQ multiplex PCR assay. Here the immuneACCESS table is served through TCRdb, limited to in-frame sequences with V and J called. Missing clones are a known gap in these copies; in checked studies unresolved V genes cover under half, and the rest lacks a known reason. This sample lists roughly 700,000 clones; approximately 79% were detected once. Clones ranked in the top ten supply more than 1.5% of the sample. Sequencing was carried out using memory CD4+ T cells sorted from blood. The cell subset or site label, read with the paper, signifies: CD45RA-negative fraction. The receptors shown here come from a woman aged 25 to 39 in good health.

The chain has TRBV7-8 and TRBJ2-7; TRBD1 is a possible D gene (5 bases). Germline CDR1 reads SGHVS; CDR2 reads FQNEAQ. The CDR3 consists of 13 residues. V was pared by 5 bases and J by 2 bases, with 10 bases between. The CDR3 nucleotides are TGTGCCAGCAGCCAAAGGGGAACCTACGAGCAGTACTTC. It encodes CASSQRGTYEQYF.

The chain recombines TRBV5-1 with TRBJ2-2; 7 bases are a match to TRBD2. Germline assignment: CDR1 SGHRS and CDR2 YFSETQ. The length of the CDR3 is 16 residues. With V trimmed by 1 base and J by 4 bases, 7 bases remained unmatched. The CDR3 here is CASSLRREISTGELFF. The CDR3 DNA reads TGCGCCAGCAGCTTGAGGCGGGAGATCTCCACCGGGGAGCTGTTTTTT.

The chain recombines TRBV9 with TRBJ2-2, with TRBD2 matching over 8 bases. Trimming cost V 1 base and J 5 bases; bases outside gene matches: 10. CDR1 and CDR2 (germline): SGDLS, YYNGEE. This CDR3 comprises 17 residues. CDR3 region: CASSVQSGGPETGELFF. The DNA for the CDR3 is TGTGCCAGCAGCGTACAATCGGGAGGGCCAGAAACCGGGGAGCTGTTTTTT.

V is TRBV30 and J is TRBJ2-3, with 14 bases identical to TRBD2. The CDR3 length is 15 residues. The germline CDR1 and CDR2 sequences are GTSNPN and SVGIG (reference sequence). V shed 3 bases, J shed 4 bases, and the junction held 3 bases outside the gene matches. The CDR3 spells CAWRPTSGRADTQYF. In DNA form, the CDR3 reads TGTGCCTGGAGGCCGACTAGCGGGAGGGCAGATACGCAGTATTTT.

This chain links TRBV7-9 with TRBJ2-3; 10 bases match TRBD2. The germline CDR1 and CDR2 sequences are SEHNR and FQNEAQ (reference sequence). Losses at the gene ends were 2 bases for V and 0 bases for J; bases not matched to a gene: 2. The length of the CDR3 is 16 residues. The chain's CDR3 is CASSLILAGSTDTQYF. CDR3 in DNA: TGTGCCAGCAGCTTAATACTAGCGGGGAGCACAGATACGCAGTATTTT.

The rearrangement joins TRBV7-9 to TRBJ2-4, with 9 bases that match TRBD1. The CDR3 covers 17 residues. The V segment lost 4 bases and the J segment 9 bases; nucleotides outside the gene matches: 16. The germline CDR1 and CDR2 sequences are SEHNR and FQNEAQ (reference sequence). The CDR3 loop reads CASSSADRDRDRGIQYF. The DNA for the CDR3 is TGTGCCAGCAGCTCGGCGGATAGGGACAGGGACCGGGGCATTCAGTACTTC.

The V gene is TRBV4-1, the J gene TRBJ2-1; 10 nucleotides align to TRBD2. V shed 3 bases, J shed 10 bases, and the junction held 9 bases outside the gene matches. CDR1 MGHRA and CDR2 YSYEKL come from the germline V gene. This CDR3 has 15 residues. The CDR3 loop is CASSQLAGVPDEQFF. In DNA, the CDR3 is TGCGCCAGCAGCCAGCTAGCGGGAGTACCCGACGAGCAGTTCTTC.

This clone was picked up a small number of times. The rearrangement uses TRBV7-2 and TRBJ2-7, with D uncertain. Trimming cost V 1 base and J 0 bases, with 7 bases left between them. Germline V gives CDR1 SGHTA, CDR2 FQGNSA. The CDR3 has 14 residues. The DNA for the CDR3 is TGTGCCAGCAGCTTAGGTGGGAACTCCTACGAGCAGTACTTC. It yields the protein CASSLGGNSYEQYF.

The V gene is TRBV29-1, the J gene TRBJ2-2; 11 positions match TRBD2. Trimming cost V 7 bases and J 3 bases; bases outside gene matches: 7. The CDR3 covers 15 residues. From germline, CDR1 is SQVTM and CDR2 ANQGSEA. The CDR3 loop is CSARLAGKYTGELFF. CDR3 DNA: TGCAGCGCTAGACTAGCGGGAAAATACACCGGGGAGCTGTTTTTT.

The genes are TRBV5-4 and TRBJ1-5; 10 nucleotides line up with TRBD1. Germline assignment: CDR1 SGHNT and CDR2 YYREEE (reference sequence). This CDR3 spans 16 amino acids. The trim removed 3 bases at V and 2 bases at J, leaving 5 bases unmatched. This CDR3 is CASSSWTGGRNQPQHF. The CDR3 DNA reads as TGTGCCAGCAGCTCCTGGACAGGGGGTCGCAATCAGCCCCAGCATTTT. Full variable domain (remainder filled in from reference TRBV5-4 and TRBJ1-5): ETGVTQSPTHLIKTRGQQVTLRCSSQSGHNTVSWYQQALGQGPQFIFQYYREEENGRGNFPPRFSGLQFPNYSSELNVNALELDDSALYLCASSSWTGGRNQPQHFGDGTRLSIL.

Turning to this clone: Since a far larger clone is one base different, this is likely a read error. This sequence joins TRBV30 and TRBJ1-3; possible D gene TRBD1, 5 bases. Germline assignment: CDR1 GTSNPN and CDR2 SVGIG (reference sequence). This CDR3 is built from 12 residues. This CDR3 is CAWTAGRWGISF. The CDR3 DNA is TGTGCCTGGACGGCGGGTCGTTGGGGGATAAGCTTT.

This chain connects TRBV19 to TRBJ2-7; 7 positions match TRBD1. The CDR3 totals 15 residues. In germline, CDR1 is LNHDA, CDR2 SQIVND (reference sequence). Germline trimming cut 3 bases from V and 4 bases from J; bases unmatched to any gene: 9. CDR3 coding DNA: TGTGCCAGTAGTATTCAACCGGGACAGTCTTACGAGCAGTACTTC. Its protein is CASSIQPGQSYEQYF.

This clone was observed once. The chain couples TRBV28 to TRBJ2-1; 9 bases line up with TRBD1. The CDR3 covers 14 residues. V lost 6 bases and J lost 2; bases outside the gene matches: 2. Germline V CDR1 and CDR2: MDHEN, SYDVKM. CDR3 sequence (DNA): TGTGCCAGCAGCGGGACAGGGCCCTACAATGAGCAGTTCTTC. Its protein product is CASSGTGPYNEQFF.

The rearrangement joins TRBV7-2 to TRBJ2-7; 8 nucleotides align to TRBD1. V was pared by 5 bases and J by 3 bases, with 3 bases of the junction left unmatched. Looked up from germline, CDR1 is SGHTA and CDR2 is FQGNSA. This CDR3 has 13 residues. The CDR3 nucleotides read TGTGCCAGCAGCACCGACAGGGGCTACGAGCAGTACTTC. Residues: CASSTDRGYEQYF.

The chain recombines TRBV23-1 with TRBJ1-2; 8 bases match TRBD1. TRBV23-1 qualifies as an ORF whose function is uncertain. V gave up 2 bases and J gave up 8 bases; unmatched junction bases: 10. The CDR3 is 15 amino acids. The CDR3 nucleotides are TGCGCCAGCAGTCAAGCCCAACAGGGGGTAGGAGGCTACACCTTC. Protein product: CASSQAQQGVGGYTF.

This sequence joins TRBV18 and TRBJ2-5, with a tentative D call TRBD2 (6 bases). The CDR3 extends over 13 amino acids. The V gene lost 3 bases and the J gene lost 4 bases, with 9 bases spanning the gap. Germline-derived CDR1 and CDR2 are KGHSH and LQKENI. The CDR3 loop is CASSPEGPETQYF. The CDR3 coding sequence is TGTGCCAGCTCACCGGAGGGGCCAGAGACCCAGTACTTC.

V usage is TRBV18 and J usage is TRBJ1-2; 7 nucleotides match TRBD1. The CDR3 sequence is 14 residues long. The V segment lost 2 bases and the J segment 6 bases; nucleotides outside the gene matches: 6. The germline CDR1 and CDR2 sequences are KGHSH and LQKENI. As DNA, the CDR3 is TGTGCCAGCTCACCATCGGCGACAGGGAATGGCTACACCTTC. Translated, it gives CASSPSATGNGYTF. Supplemented by reference TRBV18 and TRBJ1-2, the full variable domain reads NAGVMQNPRHLVRRRGQEARLRCSPMKGHSHVYWYRQLPEEGLKFMVYLQKENIIDESGMPKERFSAEFPKEGPSILRIQQVVRGDSAAYFCASSPSATGNGYTFGSGTRLTVV.

The gene calls are TRBV2 and TRBJ1-5; the D gene is possibly TRBD1 (6 bases). Germline V lookup: CDR1 SNHLY, CDR2 FYNNEI. V lost 5 bases and J 5 bases, leaving 10 bases between the germline ends. This CDR3 is 13 amino acids long. CDR3 nucleotides: TGTGCCAGCAGTCTTCCAGGGGATCAGCCCCAGCATTTT. Translating gives CASSLPGDQPQHF.

The chain combines TRBV2 with TRBJ1-4; D not certain. V was cut by 5 bases and J by 0 bases, with 7 bases left in between. CDR1 and CDR2 from the germline V gene are SNHLY and FYNNEI. The CDR3 contains 14 residues. CDR3 region: CASSYDATNEKLFF. In DNA form, the CDR3 reads TGTGCCAGCAGTTATGATGCAACTAATGAAAAACTGTTTTTT.

A single count supports this clone. This rearrangement joins TRBV9 to TRBJ2-3; D is unclear. This CDR3 region has 15 residues. Trimming removed 0 bases from V and 0 bases from J, with 8 bases in between. CDR1 and CDR2 from the germline V gene are SGDLS and YYNGEE. The CDR3 here is CASSVAPTSTDTQYF. CDR3 nucleotide sequence: TGTGCCAGCAGCGTAGCTCCGACTAGCACAGATACGCAGTATTTT.

The chain employs TRBV19 and TRBJ1-1, with D tentatively TRBD1 (5 bases). This CDR3 contains 15 residues. Germline V gives CDR1 LNHDA, CDR2 SQIVND (reference sequence). Trimming shortened V by 3 bases and J by 1 base, and 12 bases separated the two germline ends. The CDR3 loop is CASSIWAGQNTEAFF. In DNA form, the CDR3 reads TGTGCCAGTAGTATCTGGGCAGGACAGAACACTGAAGCTTTCTTT.

The genes are TRBV2 and TRBJ1-6; 8 bases are shared with TRBD1. The CDR3 runs 14 residues. Germline CDR1 reads SNHLY; CDR2 reads FYNNEI. V lost 6 bases, J lost 10 bases, and 8 bases stayed unmatched. This CDR3 is CASSAGGRGSPLHF. CDR3 nucleotide sequence: TGTGCCAGCAGCGCAGGGGGCAGAGGATCACCCCTCCACTTT.

This clone was counted between two and nine times. This sequence joins TRBV6-5 and TRBJ1-4; D ambiguous. The ends were cut back, 5 bases at V and 2 bases at J, with 9 bases in the middle. The CDR3 has 14 residues. Germline CDR1 is MNHEY and CDR2 is SVGAGI. DNA for the CDR3: TGTGCCAGCAGTATCAGCGGGACTAATGAAAAACTGTTTTTT. The encoded protein is CASSISGTNEKLFF.

This clone was counted between two and nine times. V and J are TRBV30 and TRBJ2-2, with a possible D match to TRBD1 (6 bases). Germline V gene lookup returns CDR1 GTSNPN and CDR2 SVGIG (reference sequence). V was trimmed by 1 base and J by 3 bases, leaving 12 bases between them. CDR3 length: 15 residues. CDR3 region: CAWSAGTSDTGELFF. The CDR3, as DNA: TGTGCCTGGAGTGCCGGGACATCTGACACCGGGGAGCTGTTTTTT.

A few counts support this clone. The V and J genes are TRBV4-2 and TRBJ2-5, with 11 bases that match TRBD1. From germline, CDR1 is LGHNA and CDR2 YNFKEQ. V gave up 3 bases and J gave up 4 bases; unmatched junction bases: 4. The CDR3 loop spans 15 amino acids. The CDR3 spells CASSQRTGGGETQYF. CDR3 sequence (DNA): TGTGCCAGCAGCCAGCGGACAGGGGGCGGAGAGACCCAGTACTTC.